This T cell receptor (beta chain) appears in the sequencing data of a study of cytomegalovirus exposure and HLA in healthy donors. In regard to this clone: Its antigen remains unknown.

The PCR made use of 60 Vbeta and 13 Jbeta primers. The method was immunoSEQ multiplex PCR; TCRdb's version includes in-frame clones alone and lacks a portion of them. The ten top clones account for about 1.1%, within a sample of about 200,000 clones. Germline CDR1 and CDR2: SGHTA and FQGTGA. CDR3 size: 14 residues. Study-level findings and limits: Productive status was seen about 90% or about 30% of the time for most TCR beta V segments in an earlier analysis. Many donors shared some public TCRs, even though most TCR sequences were rare.

The V and J genes are TRBV7-3 and TRBJ2-5; D is unresolved. The J call could be wrong; TRBJ2-7 is a better fit for the DNA end. The sequencing input was PBMCs. The clonotype comes from a girl aged 2-10 years in good health and CMV-seropositive. CDR3 protein: CASSLTPGSYEQYF. The CDR3 DNA reads as TGTGCCAGCAGCTTAACCCCAGGCTCCTACGAGCAGTACTTC.